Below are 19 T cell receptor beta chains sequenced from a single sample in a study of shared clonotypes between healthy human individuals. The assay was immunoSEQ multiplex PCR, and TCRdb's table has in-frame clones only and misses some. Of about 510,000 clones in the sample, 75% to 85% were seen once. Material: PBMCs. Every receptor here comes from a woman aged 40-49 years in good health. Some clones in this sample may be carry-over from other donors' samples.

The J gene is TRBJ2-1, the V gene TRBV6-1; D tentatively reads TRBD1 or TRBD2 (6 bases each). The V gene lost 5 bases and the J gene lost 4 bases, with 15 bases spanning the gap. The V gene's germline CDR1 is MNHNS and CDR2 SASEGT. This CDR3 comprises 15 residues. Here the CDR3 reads CASSLTGDTYNEQFF. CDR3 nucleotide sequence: TGTGCCAGCAGTCTTACGGGGGACACGTACAATGAGCAGTTCTTC.

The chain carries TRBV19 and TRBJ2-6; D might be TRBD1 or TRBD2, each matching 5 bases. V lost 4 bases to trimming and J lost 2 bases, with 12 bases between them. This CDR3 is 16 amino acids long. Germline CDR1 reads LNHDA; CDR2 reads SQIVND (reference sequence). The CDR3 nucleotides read TGTGCCAGTAGTAGATCAGGGAGCCCTGGGGCCAACGTCCTGACTTTC. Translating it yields CASSRSGSPGANVLTF.

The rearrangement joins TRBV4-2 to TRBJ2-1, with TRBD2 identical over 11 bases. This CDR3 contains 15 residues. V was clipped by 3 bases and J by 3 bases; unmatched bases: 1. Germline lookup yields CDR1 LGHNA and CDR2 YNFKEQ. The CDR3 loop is CASSQTSGNYNEQFF. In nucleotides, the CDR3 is TGTGCCAGCAGCCAGACTAGCGGGAACTACAATGAGCAGTTCTTC.

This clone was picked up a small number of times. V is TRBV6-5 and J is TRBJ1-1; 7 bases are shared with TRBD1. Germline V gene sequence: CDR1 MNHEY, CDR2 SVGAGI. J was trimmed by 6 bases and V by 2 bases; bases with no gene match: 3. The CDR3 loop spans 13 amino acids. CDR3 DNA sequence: TGTGCCAGCAGTTACGGGACAGTATCTGAAGCTTTCTTT. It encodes CASSYGTVSEAFF.

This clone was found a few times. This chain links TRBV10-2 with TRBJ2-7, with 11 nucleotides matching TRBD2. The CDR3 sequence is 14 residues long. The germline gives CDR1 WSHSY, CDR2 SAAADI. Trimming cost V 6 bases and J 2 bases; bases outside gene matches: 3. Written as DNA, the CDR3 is TGCGCCAGCAGATTAGCGGGAGGGCCCTACGAGCAGTACTTC. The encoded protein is CASRLAGGPYEQYF.

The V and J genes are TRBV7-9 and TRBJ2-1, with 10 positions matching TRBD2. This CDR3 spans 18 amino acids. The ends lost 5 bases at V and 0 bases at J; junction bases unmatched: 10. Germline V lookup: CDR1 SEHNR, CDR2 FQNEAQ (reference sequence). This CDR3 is CASSAASGGGGSYNEQFF. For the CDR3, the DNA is TGTGCCAGCAGCGCCGCTAGCGGGGGTGGGGGCTCCTACAATGAGCAGTTCTTC.

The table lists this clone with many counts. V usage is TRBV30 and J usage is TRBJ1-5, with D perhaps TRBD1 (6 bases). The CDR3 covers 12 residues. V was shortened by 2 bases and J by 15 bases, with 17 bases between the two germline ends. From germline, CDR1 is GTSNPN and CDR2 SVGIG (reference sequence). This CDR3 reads CAWSSQGQIRHF. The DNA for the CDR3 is TGTGCCTGGAGTTCGCAGGGGCAGATACGGCATTTT.

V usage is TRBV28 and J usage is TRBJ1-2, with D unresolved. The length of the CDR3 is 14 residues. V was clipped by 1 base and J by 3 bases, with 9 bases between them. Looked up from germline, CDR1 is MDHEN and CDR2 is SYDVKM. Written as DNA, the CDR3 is TGTGCCAGCAGTTTATTGGGGTCGTACTATGGCTACACCTTC. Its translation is CASSLLGSYYGYTF.

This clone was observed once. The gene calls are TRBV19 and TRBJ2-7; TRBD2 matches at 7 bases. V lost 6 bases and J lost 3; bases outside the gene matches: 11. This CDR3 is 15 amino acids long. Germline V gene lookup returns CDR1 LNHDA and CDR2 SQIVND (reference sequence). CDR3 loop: CASRITSANVYEQYF. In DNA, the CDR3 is TGTGCCAGTAGGATAACTAGCGCCAACGTCTACGAGCAGTACTTC. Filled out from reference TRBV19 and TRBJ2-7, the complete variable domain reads DGGITQSPKYLFRKEGQNVTLSCEQNLNHDAMYWYRQDPGQGLRLIYYSQIVNDFQKGDIAEGYSVSREKKESFPLTVTSAQKNPTAFYLCASRITSANVYEQYFGPGTRLTVT.

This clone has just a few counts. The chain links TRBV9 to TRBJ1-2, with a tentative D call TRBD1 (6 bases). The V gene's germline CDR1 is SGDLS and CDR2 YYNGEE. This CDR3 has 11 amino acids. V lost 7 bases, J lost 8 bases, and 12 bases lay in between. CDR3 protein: CASGGRTGYTF. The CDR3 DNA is TGTGCCAGCGGGGGGCGGACAGGCTACACCTTC.

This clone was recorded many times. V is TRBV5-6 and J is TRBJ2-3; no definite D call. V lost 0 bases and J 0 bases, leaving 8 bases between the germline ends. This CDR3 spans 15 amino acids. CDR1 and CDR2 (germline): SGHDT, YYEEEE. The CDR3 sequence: CASSLAARSTDTQYF. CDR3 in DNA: TGTGCCAGCAGCTTGGCCGCGAGGAGCACAGATACGCAGTATTTT.

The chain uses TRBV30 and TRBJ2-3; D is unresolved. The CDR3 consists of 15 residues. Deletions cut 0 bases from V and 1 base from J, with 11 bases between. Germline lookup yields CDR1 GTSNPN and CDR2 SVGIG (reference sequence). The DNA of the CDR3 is TGTGCCTGGAGTGTATGGGTATCCGGCACAGATACGCAGTATTTT. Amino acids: CAWSVWVSGTDTQYF.

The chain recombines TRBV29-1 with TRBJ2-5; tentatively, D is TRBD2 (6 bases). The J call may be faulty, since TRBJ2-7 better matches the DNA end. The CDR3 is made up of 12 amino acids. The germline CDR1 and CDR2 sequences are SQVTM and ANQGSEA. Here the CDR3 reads CSVRTNLYEQYF. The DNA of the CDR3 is TGCAGCGTTCGGACTAACCTCTACGAGCAGTACTTC.

CDR3 sequence reads: CASRAQVGGLSYNEQFF. The CDR3 coding sequence is TGTGCCAGCAGGGCTCAGGTTGGGGGACTATCCTACAATGAGCAGTTCTTC. The chain joins TRBV28 to TRBJ2-1; 7 nucleotides match TRBD2. The length of the CDR3 is 17 residues. The germline V gene has CDR1 MDHEN and CDR2 SYDVKM. The V and J ends lost 6 bases and 1 base, in that order; junction bases with no gene match: 12.

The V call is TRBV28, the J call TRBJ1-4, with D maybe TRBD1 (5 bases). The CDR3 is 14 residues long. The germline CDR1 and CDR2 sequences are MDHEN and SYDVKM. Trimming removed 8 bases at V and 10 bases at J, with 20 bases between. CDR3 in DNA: TGTGCCAGCGGAGCGCCAGGGATGTCCGCAAAACTGTTTTTT. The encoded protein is CASGAPGMSAKLFF.

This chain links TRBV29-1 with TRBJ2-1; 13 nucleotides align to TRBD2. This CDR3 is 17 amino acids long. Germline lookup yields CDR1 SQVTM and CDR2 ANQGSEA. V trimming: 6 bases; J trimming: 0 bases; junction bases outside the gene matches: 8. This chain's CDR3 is CSVTSGRARGSYNEQFF. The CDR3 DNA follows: TGCAGCGTAACTAGCGGGAGGGCCCGGGGCTCCTACAATGAGCAGTTCTTC.

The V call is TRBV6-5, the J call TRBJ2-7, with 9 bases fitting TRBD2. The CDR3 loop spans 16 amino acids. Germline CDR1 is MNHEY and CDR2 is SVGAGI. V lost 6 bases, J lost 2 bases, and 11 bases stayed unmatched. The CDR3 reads CASRYLGGGGAYEQYF. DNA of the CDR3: TGTGCCAGCAGGTACCTAGGTGGCGGGGGGGCCTACGAGCAGTACTTC.

The CDR3: CASSLDWNNYEQYF. The CDR3 DNA is TGCGCCAGCAGCTTGGACTGGAACAACTACGAGCAGTACTTC. The chain carries TRBV5-1 and TRBJ2-7; unclear D gene. The V and J ends lost 0 bases and 3 bases respectively, with 10 bases between them. CDR1 SGHRS and CDR2 YFSETQ come from the germline V gene. The CDR3 is 14 residues long.

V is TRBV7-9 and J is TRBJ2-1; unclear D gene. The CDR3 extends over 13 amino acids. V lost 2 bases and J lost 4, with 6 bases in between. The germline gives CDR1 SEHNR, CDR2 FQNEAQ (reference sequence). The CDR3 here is CASSLPQYNEQFF. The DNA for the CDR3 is TGTGCCAGCAGCTTACCTCAGTACAATGAGCAGTTCTTC.